This T cell receptor beta chain was found in a study of OX40 agonist ivuxolimab in advanced cancers. Trimming at V came to 0 bases and at J to 5 bases, leaving 2 bases not matched to a gene. Germline CDR1 and CDR2: WNHNN and SYGVQD (reference sequence). This CDR3 region has 14 residues. The protocol was immunoSEQ multiplex PCR, while the TCRdb copy is restricted to in-frame clones and leaves out a portion. The data show fewer than 80,000 clones, nearly 90% seen once. Worth noting for this clone: Its antigen is still unknown.

Whole-study findings and limits: Expanded peripheral T-cell antigen specificity went undetermined.

The chain combines TRBV10-1 with TRBJ2-3; TRBD1 agrees at 7 bases. The starting material was CD4+ or CD8+ T cells sorted from blood, obtained in a trial of the OX40 agonist ivuxolimab. The receptor was isolated from an adult with an advanced solid tumor such as melanoma, head and neck, liver or kidney cancer. The CDR3 DNA reads TGCGCCAGCAGTGAGTCGACAGGGAAAGATACGCAGTATTTT. This codes for CASSESTGKDTQYF.